Sequencing of this T cell receptor (beta chain) was carried out in a study of regulatory T cells in long-lasting Graves disease. Findings and limits, study-wide: Study of thyroid tissue was not done, with only peripheral blood studied.

Construction of the TCR beta libraries employed iRepertoire HTBI primers in conjunction with Arm-PCR of CDR3 regions. TCRdb processed the multiplex PCR reads anew with MiXCR; each CDR3 protein has one entry. Of some 600,000 distinct CDR3 sequences in the sample, roughly 15% were seen once. CDR1 and CDR2 from the germline V gene are MNHEY and SMNVEV (reference sequence). V lost 5 bases and J lost 9; bases outside the gene matches: 13. There are 15 residues in the CDR3. With respect to this clonotype: Its antigen is currently unknown.

The time point was: newly diagnosed GD, antithyroid drugs for less than 3 months. PBMCs were the source of the RNA used for TCR sequencing. This sample was also put to use in a study of T cells in Graves' hyperthyroidism and ophthalmopathy. That publication notes: Blood samples included most of the expanded thyroid clonotypes exceeding 0.001.

The chain joins TRBV27 to TRBJ1-5; 7 bases map to TRBD1. Sequencing was performed on peripheral blood mononuclear cells (PBMCs), taken at new diagnosis, from a patient treated with antithyroid drugs. The source is a young man with Graves disease. The CDR3 loop reads CASSPHGQVVLPQHF. Here the CDR3 DNA reads TGTGCCAGCAGTCCTCACGGACAGGTCGTATTGCCCCAGCATTTT.